This note documents a single TCR beta chain sequence. This sample stems from a study of blood T cell repertoires in COVID-19. At the level of the study: Both acute and convalescent COVID-19 samples were obtained from the United States, Italy and Spain.

The repertoire was sequenced with immunoSEQ multiplex PCR; TCRdb's copy has only in-frame clones and lacks some. The sample has about 26,000 clones, about 87% seen once; the top ten hold around 2.8%. This CDR3 is built from 14 residues. The germline V gene has CDR1 LGHDT and CDR2 YNNKEL (reference sequence). Trimming took 2 bases from V and 4 from J; bases not matched to a gene: 4. The chain has TRBV3-1 (or the pseudogene TRBV3-2) and TRBJ1-1; TRBD1 matches 7 bases. The sample comprised peripheral blood. The sequence was collected from a human donor in a cohort sampled during active COVID-19. CDR3 nucleotide sequence: TGTGCCAGCAGCCAATCCCCAGGGGGCACTGAAGCTTTCTTT. Its translation is CASSQSPGGTEAFF.